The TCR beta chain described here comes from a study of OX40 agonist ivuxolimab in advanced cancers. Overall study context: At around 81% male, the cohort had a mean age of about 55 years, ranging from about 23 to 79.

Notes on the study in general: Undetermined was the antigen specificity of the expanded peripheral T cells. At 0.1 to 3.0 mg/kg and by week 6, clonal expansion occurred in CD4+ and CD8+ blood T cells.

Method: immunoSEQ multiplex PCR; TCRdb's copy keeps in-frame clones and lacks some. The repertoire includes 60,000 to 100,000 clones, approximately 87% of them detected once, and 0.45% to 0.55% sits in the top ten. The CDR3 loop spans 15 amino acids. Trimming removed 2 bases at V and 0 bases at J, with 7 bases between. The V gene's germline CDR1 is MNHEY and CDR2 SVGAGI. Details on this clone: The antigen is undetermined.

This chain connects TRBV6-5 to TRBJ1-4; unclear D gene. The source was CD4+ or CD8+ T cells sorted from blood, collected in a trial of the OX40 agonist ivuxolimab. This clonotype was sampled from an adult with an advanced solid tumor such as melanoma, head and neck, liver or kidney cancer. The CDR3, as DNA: TGTGCCAGCAGTTACACTGGGGCAACTAATGAAAAACTGTTTTTT. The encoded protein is CASSYTGATNEKLFF.